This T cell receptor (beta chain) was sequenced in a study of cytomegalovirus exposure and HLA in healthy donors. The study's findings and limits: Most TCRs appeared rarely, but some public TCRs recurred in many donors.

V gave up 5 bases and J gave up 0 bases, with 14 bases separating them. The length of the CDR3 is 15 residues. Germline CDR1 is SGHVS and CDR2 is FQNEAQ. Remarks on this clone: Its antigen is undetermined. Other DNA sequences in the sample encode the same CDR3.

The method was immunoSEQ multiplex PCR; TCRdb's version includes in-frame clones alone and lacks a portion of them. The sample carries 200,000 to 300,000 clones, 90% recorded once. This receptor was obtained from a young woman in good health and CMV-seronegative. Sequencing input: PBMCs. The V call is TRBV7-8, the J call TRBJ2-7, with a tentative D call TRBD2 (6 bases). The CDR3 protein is CASSPLAVSSYEQYF. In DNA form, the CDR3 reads TGTGCCAGCAGCCCATTAGCGGTTAGCTCCTACGAGCAGTACTTC.